This TCR beta chain appears in the sequencing data of a study of blood T cell repertoires in COVID-19 (dated by TCRdb to about 2020). Background for the entire study: The collaborator samples originated in the United States, Italy and Spain and spanned the acute and convalescent phases of COVID-19. Nearly every sample came with metadata listing a de-identified subject ID, COVID-19 status, age in years and sex. The dataset comprised deeply sampled blood TCRbeta repertoires from subjects exposed to, actively infected with, or recovered from COVID-19. Samples came from the ongoing ImmuneRACE study (first 160 participants) plus 1,254 subjects from 6 global collaborators. The material from the prospective study consisted of cDNA or gDNA derived from T cells, B-cell-depleted T cells, or PBMCs. The repertoires were released in a freely available public database intended as a resource for research on the immune response to SARS-CoV-2. HLA class I and class II types, where available, came from metadata supplied by the sample provider rather than from assay-based typing. The paper's findings and limits, for the study overall: The quantity of clinical and demographic metadata differed by source and by participant and was supplied without curation.

TCRbeta CDR3 regions were amplified from genomic DNA by means of the immunoSEQ Assay, a bias-controlled multiplex PCR. The original methods were these. Nucleated cell counts per sample were estimated from amplification of reference gene primers within the assay. To quantify the absolute abundance of each unique TCRbeta CDR3 rearrangement, sequence reads were collapsed and filtered. For each sample, productive Simpson clonality was calculated by taking the square root of Simpson's diversity index across productive rearrangements. TCRdb re-hosts the immuneACCESS table, in-frame sequences only. Its copies lack some clones; in the studies checked, an unresolved V gene accounts for under half of them, and the cause for the rest is not known. D and trimming were read from the DNA, whereas the V and J calls and clone size are those reported in that table. Counted in this sample were about 270,000 clones; about nine tenths of them appeared once. Around 16% of the sample is in the top ten clones.

The germline V gene encodes CDR1 SNHLY and CDR2 FYNNEI. V is cut back by 7 bases and J by 5 bases, with 12 bases in the junction unmatched. Counted from cysteine to phenylalanine, this CDR3 has 15 amino acids. Here the CDR3 DNA is all that survives: 45 bases in frame from base 1. In the prospective study, participants were roughly 18 to 100 years old, resided in fewer than 25 geographic areas of the United States, and were enrolled through a virtual design. Cohort assignment in the prospective study relied on participant-reported clinical history from a screening survey and a study questionnaire. For ImmuneRACE Cohort 3, a participant was defined as recovered based on two consecutive negative NP/OP PCR tests, clearance by a healthcare professional, or resolution of symptoms. In the prospective study, whole blood, serum and a nasopharyngeal or oropharyngeal swab were collected from each participant by mobile phlebotomists. Over a roughly two-month period, participants in the prospective study had the option of providing additional blood draws and questionnaires. Prospective study blood samples were shipped either frozen or at room temperature before DNA extraction.

Of note for this clone: Its antigen specificity is not known. Base qualities are not recorded, but no much larger clone differs from it by a single base.

Recombination joined TRBV2 with TRBJ1-2, and 8 junction bases match TRBD1. The source material was PBMCs or T cells enriched from blood (not recorded which). This clonotype was obtained from a man younger than 35 who had recovered from COVID-19. The CDR3 amino acid sequence is: CASTEGQGVWYGYTF. The nucleotides read TGTGCCAGCACCGAAGGACAGGGCGTTTGGTATGGCTACACCTTC.